This T cell receptor beta chain was sequenced for a study of blood T cells in healthy people across ages. This clonotype was observed a few times. Compared with germline, one end of the junction differs, possibly owing to a read error. Germline CDR1 SGHRS, CDR2 YFSETQ. The CDR3 runs 14 residues. A sample-barcoded 5' primer and a J-beta primer mix were used in a second PCR of roughly 6 to 11 cycles. Unique molecular identifiers of 12 random nucleotides labeled each cDNA. TCRdb re-derived calls from the 5' RACE reads in MiXCR, one entry per CDR3 protein. The sample contains more than 750,000 distinct CDR3 sequences, approximately 32% of which appear only once. The same sample was also used in a study of T cells of mothers and their children.

The material sequenced was blood. V gene TRBV5-1 combines with J gene TRBJ2-5; 11 nucleotides line up with TRBD2. The origin of this receptor is a woman in her forties in good health. The CDR3 reads CASSLTSGGETRYF. In DNA, the CDR3 is TGCGCCAGCAGCTTGACTAGCGGGGGAGAGACCCGGTACTTC. Based on the CDR3 plus reference TRBV5-1 and TRBJ2-5, the full variable domain is KAGVTQTPRYLIKTRGQQVTLSCSPISGHRSVSWYQQTPGQGLQFLFEYFSETQRNKGNFPGRFSGRQFSNSRSEMNVSTLELGDSALYLCASSLTSGGETRYFGPGTRLLVL.